This T cell receptor (beta chain) was recorded in a study of blood T cell repertoires in COVID-19. Turning to the study itself: The United States, Italy and Spain provided the acute and convalescent COVID-19 samples. Sources were T cells, B-cell-depleted T cells, or PBMCs; the material itself was cDNA or gDNA.

The V segment lost 6 bases and the J segment 5 bases; nucleotides outside the gene matches: 7. This CDR3 has 15 residues. Germline CDR1 is SGDLS and CDR2 is YYNGEE. In terms of age and location, participants ranged from about 18 to 90 years and lived in approximately 24 US areas. Grouping used clinical history reported by participants in a survey and questionnaire. Sequencing used immunoSEQ multiplex PCR; TCRdb keeps in-frame clones, though not all of them. The sample holds hundreds of thousands of clones, nearly 90% seen once. Specimen: PBMCs or T cells enriched from blood (not recorded which). This clonotype was sampled from a woman aged 18-30 years with acute COVID-19. V gene TRBV9 combines with J gene TRBJ2-1; 11 bases align to TRBD2. In DNA form, the CDR3 reads TGTGCCAGCAACGATCCGGGACTAGCGGACAATGAGCAGTTCTTC. It is translated as CASNDPGLADNEQFF.